What follows is one T cell receptor (beta chain) and its context. Its target is unknown. The data stem from a study of CD8+CD57+ T cells in acquired aplastic anemia. CDR1 KGHDR and CDR2 SFDVKD come from the germline V gene. The CDR3 is made up of 15 amino acids. After removal of 4 bases from V and 3 bases from J, the junction contained 3 bases not matched to a gene. Whole-study findings and limits: Patients and controls shared 25 to 35 CD8+ CDR3 sequences, which appeared highly expressed in patients and within their immunodominant clones. Between patients and controls, CD8+ Simpson's diversity did not vary significantly.

Profiling of TCR beta VDJ combinations and CDR3 sequences used genomic DNA as template. TCRdb analysed the reads with MiXCR anew, one entry per CDR3 protein. This sample yields 110,000 or so distinct CDR3 sequences, of which around 49% are seen a single time; about 32% belongs to the top ten. This TCR derives from a human donor in good health, serving as a control. The sequenced sample was sorted CD4+, CD8+, or CD8+CD57+ T cells (not recorded which) from PBMCs. The chain links TRBV24-1 to TRBJ2-7, with 12 bases identical to TRBD2. The CDR3 DNA sequence: TGTGCCACCAGTGACCCGACTAGCGGGGGCTACGAGCAGTACTTC. Its protein is CATSDPTSGGYEQYF.